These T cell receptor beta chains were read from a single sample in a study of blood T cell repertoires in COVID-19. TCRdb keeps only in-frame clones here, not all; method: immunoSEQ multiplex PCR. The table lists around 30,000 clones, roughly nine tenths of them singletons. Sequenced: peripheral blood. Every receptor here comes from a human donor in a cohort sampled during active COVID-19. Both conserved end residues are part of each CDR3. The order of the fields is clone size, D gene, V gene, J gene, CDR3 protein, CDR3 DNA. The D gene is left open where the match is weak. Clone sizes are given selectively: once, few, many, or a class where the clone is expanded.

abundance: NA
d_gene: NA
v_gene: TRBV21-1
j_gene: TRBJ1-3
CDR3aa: CASSKGVETASSGNTIYF
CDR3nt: TGTGCCAGCAGCAAAGGGGTCGAGACAGCTAGCTCTGGAAACACCATATATTTT

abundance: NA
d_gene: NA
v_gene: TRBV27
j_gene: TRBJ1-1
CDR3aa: CASSYSISTEAFF
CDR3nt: TGTGCCAGCAGTTACTCAATAAGTACGGAAGCTTTCTTT

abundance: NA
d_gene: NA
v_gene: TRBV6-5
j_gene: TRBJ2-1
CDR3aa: CASSLSPDSTYNEQFF
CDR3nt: TGTGCCAGCAGTTTATCCCCGGACTCCACCTACAATGAGCAGTTCTTC

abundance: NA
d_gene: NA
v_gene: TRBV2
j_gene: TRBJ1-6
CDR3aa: CASSDWTPDNSPLHF
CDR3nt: TGTGCCAGCAGTGACTGGACTCCTGATAATTCACCCCTCCACTTT

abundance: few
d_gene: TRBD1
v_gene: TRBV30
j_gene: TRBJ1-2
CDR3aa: CAWSEQTGYGYTF
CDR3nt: TGTGCCTGGAGCGAGCAGACAGGGTACGGCTACACCTTC

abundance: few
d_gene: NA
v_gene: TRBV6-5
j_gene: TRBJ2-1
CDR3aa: CASSISGTSYNEQFF
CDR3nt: TGTGCCAGCAGCATCTCCGGGACATCCTACAATGAGCAGTTCTTC

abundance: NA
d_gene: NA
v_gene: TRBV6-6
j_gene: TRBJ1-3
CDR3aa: CASPAPRVQAGNTIYF
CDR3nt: TGTGCCAGTCCGGCCCCCCGGGTACAGGCTGGAAACACCATATATTTT

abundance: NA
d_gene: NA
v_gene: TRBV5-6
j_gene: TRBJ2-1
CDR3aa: CASSLVPGAGNEQFF
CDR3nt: TGTGCCAGCAGCTTGGTTCCGGGAGCCGGCAATGAGCAGTTCTTC

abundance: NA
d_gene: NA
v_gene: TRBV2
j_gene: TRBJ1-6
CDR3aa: CASSEQAFDPLHF
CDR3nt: TGTGCCAGCAGTGAACAGGCATTCGATCCCCTCCACTTT

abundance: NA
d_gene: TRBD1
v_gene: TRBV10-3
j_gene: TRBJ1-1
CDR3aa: CAIRGQGVDTEAFF
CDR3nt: TGTGCCATCAGGGGACAGGGAGTAGACACTGAAGCTTTCTTT

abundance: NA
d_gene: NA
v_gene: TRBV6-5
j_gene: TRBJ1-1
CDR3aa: CASSHGEAGPEAFF
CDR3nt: TGTGCCAGCAGTCACGGGGAGGCAGGACCTGAAGCTTTCTTT

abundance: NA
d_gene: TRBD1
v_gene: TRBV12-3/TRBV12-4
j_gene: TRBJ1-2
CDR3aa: CASRRTGDGYTF
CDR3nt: TGTGCCAGCAGAAGGACAGGGGACGGCTACACCTTC

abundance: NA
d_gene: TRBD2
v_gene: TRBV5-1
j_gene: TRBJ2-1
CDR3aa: CASSLAGGRRSYNNEQFF
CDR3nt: TGCGCCAGCAGCTTGGCGGGGGGGCGGCGGTCGTATAACAATGAGCAGTTCTTC

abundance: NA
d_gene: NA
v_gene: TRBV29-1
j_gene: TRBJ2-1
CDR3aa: CSGSGQGYEQFF
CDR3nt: TGCAGCGGTAGCGGGCAGGGGTACGAGCAGTTCTTC

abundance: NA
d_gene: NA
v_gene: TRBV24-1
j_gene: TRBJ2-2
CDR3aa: CATSDPGGGSTGELFF
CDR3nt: TGTGCCACCAGTGATCCGGGGGGCGGGAGCACCGGGGAGCTGTTTTTT

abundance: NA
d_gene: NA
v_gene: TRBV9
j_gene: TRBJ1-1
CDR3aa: CASSVGPGVNTEAFF
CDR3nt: TGTGCCAGCAGCGTCGGGCCAGGGGTGAACACTGAAGCTTTCTTT

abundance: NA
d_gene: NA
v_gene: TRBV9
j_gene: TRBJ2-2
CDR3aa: CASLGHLSGELFF
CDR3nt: TGTGCCAGTCTGGGACATCTCTCGGGGGAGCTGTTTTTT

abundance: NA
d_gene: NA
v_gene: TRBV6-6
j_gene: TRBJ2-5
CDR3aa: CASSYSGGASLETQYF
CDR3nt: TGTGCCAGCAGTTACTCGGGCGGGGCCTCCTTGGAGACCCAGTACTTC

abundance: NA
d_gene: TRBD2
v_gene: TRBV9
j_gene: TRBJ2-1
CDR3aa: CASSTGLAGPGEQFF
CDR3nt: TGTGCCAGCAGCACGGGACTAGCGGGGCCCGGGGAGCAGTTCTTC

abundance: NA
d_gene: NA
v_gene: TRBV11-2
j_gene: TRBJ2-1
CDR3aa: CASRNLNNEQFF
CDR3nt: TGTGCCAGCAGAAATCTTAACAATGAGCAGTTCTTC

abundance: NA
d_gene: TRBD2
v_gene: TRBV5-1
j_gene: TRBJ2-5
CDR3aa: CASSPLAGQQETQYF
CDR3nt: TGCGCCAGCAGCCCTCTAGCGGGTCAACAAGAGACCCAGTACTTC

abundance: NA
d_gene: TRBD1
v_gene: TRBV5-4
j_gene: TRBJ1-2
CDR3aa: CASSPETGGRWGYTF
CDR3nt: TGTGCCAGCAGCCCTGAGACAGGGGGAAGGTGGGGCTACACCTTC

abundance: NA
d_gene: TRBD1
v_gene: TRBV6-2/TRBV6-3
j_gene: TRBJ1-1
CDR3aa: CASSYTQGGANTEAFF
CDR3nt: TGTGCCAGCAGTTACACACAGGGGGGCGCGAACACTGAAGCTTTCTTT

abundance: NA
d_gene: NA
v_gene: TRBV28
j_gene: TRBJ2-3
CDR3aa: CAASNGLFDTQYF
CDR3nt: TGTGCCGCATCGAATGGCCTTTTCGATACGCAGTATTTT

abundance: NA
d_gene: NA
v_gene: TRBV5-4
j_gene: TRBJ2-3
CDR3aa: CASRPDFTDTQYF
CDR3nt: TGTGCCAGCAGGCCGGACTTCACAGATACGCAGTATTTT

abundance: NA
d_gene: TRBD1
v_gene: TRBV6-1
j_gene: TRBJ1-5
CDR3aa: CASSEGQGANQPQHF
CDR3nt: TGTGCCAGCAGTGAGGGACAGGGGGCTAATCAGCCCCAGCATTTT

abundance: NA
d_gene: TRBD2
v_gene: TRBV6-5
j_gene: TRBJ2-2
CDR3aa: CASSWSGGDSGELFF
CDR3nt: TGTGCCAGCAGTTGGTCGGGGGGAGATAGCGGGGAGCTGTTTTTT

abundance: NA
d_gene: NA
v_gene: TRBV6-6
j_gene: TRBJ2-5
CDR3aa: CASSYGQALEAQYF
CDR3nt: TGTGCCAGCAGTTACGGGCAGGCCCTGGAGGCCCAGTACTTC

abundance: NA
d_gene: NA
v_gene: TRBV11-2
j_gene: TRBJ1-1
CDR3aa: CASSYTGSTEAFF
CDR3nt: TGTGCCAGCAGCTATACAGGGAGCACTGAAGCTTTCTTT

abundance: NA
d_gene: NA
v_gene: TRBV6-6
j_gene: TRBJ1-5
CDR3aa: CASSSTASNQPQHF
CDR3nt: TGTGCCAGCAGTTCGACAGCTAGCAATCAGCCCCAGCATTTT

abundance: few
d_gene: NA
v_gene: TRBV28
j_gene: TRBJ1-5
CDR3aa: CASSRFFRQPQHF
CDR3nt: TGTGCCAGCAGTCGGTTTTTCCGTCAGCCCCAGCATTTT

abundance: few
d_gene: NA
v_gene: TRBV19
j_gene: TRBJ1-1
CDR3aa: CASSIDRFTEAFF
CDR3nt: TGTGCCAGTAGTATCGACAGGTTCACTGAAGCTTTCTTT

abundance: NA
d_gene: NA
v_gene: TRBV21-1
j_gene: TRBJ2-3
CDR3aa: CASSKRSRGHQDTQYF
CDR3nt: TGTGCCAGCAGCAAACGCTCAAGGGGGCATCAAGATACGCAGTATTTT

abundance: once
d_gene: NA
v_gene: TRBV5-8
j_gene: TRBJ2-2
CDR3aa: CATYVGELFF
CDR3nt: TGTGCCACCTACGTGGGGGAGCTGTTTTTT

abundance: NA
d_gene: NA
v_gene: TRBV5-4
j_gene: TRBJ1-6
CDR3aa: CASSLGGTYNSPLHF
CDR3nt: TGTGCCAGCAGCCTTGGAGGGACCTATAATTCACCCCTCCACTTT

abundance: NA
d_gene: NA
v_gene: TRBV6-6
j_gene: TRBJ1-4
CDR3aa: CAGRPAAAREKLFF
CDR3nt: TGTGCCGGAAGACCAGCGGCCGCCCGGGAAAAACTGTTTTTT

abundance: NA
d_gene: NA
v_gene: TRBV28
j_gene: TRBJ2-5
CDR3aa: CASSFQTRTEETQYF
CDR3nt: TGTGCCAGCAGTTTTCAGACCCGGACAGAAGAGACCCAGTACTTC

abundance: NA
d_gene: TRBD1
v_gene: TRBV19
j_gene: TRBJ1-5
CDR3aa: CASSGGVGDRAAQPQHF
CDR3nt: TGTGCCAGTAGTGGGGGGGTAGGGGACAGGGCTGCTCAGCCCCAGCATTTT

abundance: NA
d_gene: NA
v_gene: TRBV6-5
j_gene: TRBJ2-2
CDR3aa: CASSFNRGITGELFF
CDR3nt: TGTGCCAGCAGCTTCAACCGGGGGATCACCGGGGAGCTGTTTTTT

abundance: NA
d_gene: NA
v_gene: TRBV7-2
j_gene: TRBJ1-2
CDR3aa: CASSLVSGYGYTF
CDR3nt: TGTGCCAGCAGCTTAGTATCCGGGTATGGCTACACCTTC

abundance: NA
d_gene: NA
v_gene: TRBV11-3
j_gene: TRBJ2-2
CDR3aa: CASSLGAPLGTGELFF
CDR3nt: TGTGCCAGCAGCTTAGGGGCGCCCCTTGGCACCGGGGAGCTGTTTTTT

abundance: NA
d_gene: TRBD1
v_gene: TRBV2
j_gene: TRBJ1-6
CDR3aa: CAIHRRGQGNSPLHF
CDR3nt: TGTGCCATCCACCGACGCGGACAGGGCAATTCACCCCTCCACTTT

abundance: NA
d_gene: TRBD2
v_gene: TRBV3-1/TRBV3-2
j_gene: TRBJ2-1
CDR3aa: CASSPRGLAGPSSYNEQFF
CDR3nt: TGTGCCAGCAGCCCTAGGGGACTAGCGGGTCCATCCTCCTACAATGAGCAGTTCTTC

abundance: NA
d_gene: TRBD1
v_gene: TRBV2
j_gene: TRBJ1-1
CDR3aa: CASKLSPGQVNTEAFF
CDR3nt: TGTGCCAGCAAGCTGTCGCCGGGACAGGTGAACACTGAAGCTTTCTTT

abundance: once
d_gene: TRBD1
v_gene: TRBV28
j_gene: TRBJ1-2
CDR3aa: CASSNRGSDTF
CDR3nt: TGTGCCAGCAGTAACAGGGGTAGCGACACCTTC